The rows below give T cell receptor beta chains drawn from one sample of a study of identifying expanded T cells in peripheral blood. This table comes from immunoSEQ multiplex PCR, and its TCRdb copy is limited to in-frame clones, with some not included. The sample carries about 90,000 clones, approximately 85% recorded once. What was sequenced was blood. The receptor set was obtained from a person aged 18-70 years in good health. Each CDR3 is given with its conserved first and last residue. The order of the fields is V gene, J gene, CDR3 length, clone size, D gene, CDR3 protein, CDR3 DNA. The D gene is left open where the match is weak. Not every row has a clone size; where given, it reads once, few, many or a size class.

v_call: TRBV5-1; j_call: TRBJ2-6; cdr3_length: 23; clone_size: -; d_call: TRBD1; cdr3_aa: CASSLVRGFGTGGASAGANVLTF; cdr3_nt: TGCGCCAGCAGCTTGGTAAGGGGTTTTGGAACAGGGGGCGCCTCGGCTGGGGCCAACGTCCTGACTTTC
v_call: TRBV7-9; j_call: TRBJ2-1; cdr3_length: 17; clone_size: -; d_call: -; cdr3_aa: CASSLRPDSSTYNEQFF; cdr3_nt: TGTGCCAGCAGCTTACGTCCGGACAGCAGCACCTACAATGAGCAGTTCTTC
v_call: TRBV7-8; j_call: TRBJ1-4; cdr3_length: 14; clone_size: -; d_call: -; cdr3_aa: CASSLSQPNEKLFF; cdr3_nt: TGTGCCAGCAGCTTATCCCAGCCTAATGAAAAACTGTTTTTT
v_call: TRBV4-3; j_call: TRBJ2-3; cdr3_length: 15; clone_size: -; d_call: -; cdr3_aa: CASSHGQGIADTQYF; cdr3_nt: TGCGCCAGCAGCCACGGGCAGGGGATCGCAGATACGCAGTATTTT
v_call: TRBV6-6; j_call: TRBJ1-2; cdr3_length: 14; clone_size: -; d_call: -; cdr3_aa: CASSYPRKGDGYTF; cdr3_nt: TGTGCCAGCAGTTACCCTCGTAAGGGAGATGGCTACACCTTC
v_call: TRBV7-2; j_call: TRBJ1-2; cdr3_length: 17; clone_size: -; d_call: -; cdr3_aa: CASSLLGTSRLDAGYTF; cdr3_nt: TGTGCCAGCAGCCTCCTCGGGACATCTAGGCTCGATGCTGGCTACACCTTC
v_call: TRBV10-3; j_call: TRBJ1-2; cdr3_length: 14; clone_size: -; d_call: -; cdr3_aa: CAISDSRGGGGYTF; cdr3_nt: TGTGCCATCAGTGACTCTCGGGGGGGCGGTGGCTACACCTTC
v_call: TRBV7-6; j_call: TRBJ1-2; cdr3_length: 13; clone_size: -; d_call: TRBD1; cdr3_aa: CASSLVTGTGYTF; cdr3_nt: TGTGCCAGCAGCCTTGTGACAGGGACTGGCTACACCTTC
v_call: TRBV5-1; j_call: TRBJ1-6; cdr3_length: 15; clone_size: once; d_call: TRBD1; cdr3_aa: CASSSDRGKGSPLHF; cdr3_nt: TGCGCCAGCAGCTCGGACAGGGGGAAAGGGTCACCCCTCCACTTT
v_call: TRBV20-1; j_call: TRBJ1-5; cdr3_length: 11; clone_size: -; d_call: -; cdr3_aa: CSAGGGQPQHF; cdr3_nt: TGCAGTGCTGGGGGAGGTCAGCCCCAGCATTTT
v_call: TRBV19; j_call: TRBJ2-2; cdr3_length: 14; clone_size: -; d_call: -; cdr3_aa: CASSIQGIPGELFF; cdr3_nt: TGTGCCAGTAGTATACAGGGGATCCCCGGGGAGCTGTTTTTT
v_call: TRBV2; j_call: TRBJ2-7; cdr3_length: 14; clone_size: -; d_call: TRBD1; cdr3_aa: CASSRTGVDYEQYF; cdr3_nt: TGTGCCAGCAGCCGGACAGGGGTGGACTACGAGCAGTACTTC
v_call: TRBV9; j_call: TRBJ2-3; cdr3_length: 12; clone_size: -; d_call: -; cdr3_aa: CASGPSTDTQYF; cdr3_nt: TGTGCCAGCGGGCCCAGCACAGATACGCAGTATTTT
v_call: TRBV9; j_call: TRBJ2-5; cdr3_length: 18; clone_size: few; d_call: -; cdr3_aa: CASSVGNALGPRQETQYF; cdr3_nt: TGTGCCAGCAGCGTAGGGAACGCGTTGGGTCCTCGCCAAGAGACCCAGTACTTC
v_call: TRBV6-1; j_call: TRBJ1-6; cdr3_length: 15; clone_size: -; d_call: -; cdr3_aa: CASSETGHYNSPLHF; cdr3_nt: TGTGCCAGCAGTGAAACAGGGCACTATAATTCACCCCTCCACTTT
v_call: TRBV7-9; j_call: TRBJ1-6; cdr3_length: 16; clone_size: -; d_call: TRBD1; cdr3_aa: CASSYHLTGDNSPLHF; cdr3_nt: TGTGCCAGCAGCTACCACTTGACAGGGGATAATTCACCCCTCCACTTT
v_call: TRBV11-2; j_call: TRBJ2-7; cdr3_length: 14; clone_size: -; d_call: -; cdr3_aa: CASSLLAGSHEQYF; cdr3_nt: TGTGCCAGCAGCCTCCTGGCAGGGTCCCACGAGCAGTACTTC
v_call: TRBV5-1; j_call: TRBJ1-4; cdr3_length: 15; clone_size: -; d_call: TRBD1; cdr3_aa: CASSLAGQGGEKLFF; cdr3_nt: TGCGCCAGCAGCTTGGCCGGGCAGGGGGGTGAAAAACTGTTTTTT
v_call: TRBV19; j_call: TRBJ1-1; cdr3_length: 15; clone_size: -; d_call: -; cdr3_aa: CASSIGRGASTEAFF; cdr3_nt: TGTGCCAGTAGTATAGGACGGGGGGCGAGCACTGAAGCTTTCTTT
v_call: TRBV4-2; j_call: TRBJ2-1; cdr3_length: 17; clone_size: -; d_call: -; cdr3_aa: CASSQDVTVSSYNEQFF; cdr3_nt: TGTGCCAGCAGCCAAGATGTAACGGTCAGCTCCTACAATGAGCAGTTCTTC
v_call: TRBV5-6; j_call: TRBJ2-1; cdr3_length: 13; clone_size: -; d_call: -; cdr3_aa: CASSLGRINEQFF; cdr3_nt: TGTGCCAGCAGCTTGGGACGGATCAATGAGCAGTTCTTC
v_call: TRBV19; j_call: TRBJ2-3; cdr3_length: 12; clone_size: -; d_call: -; cdr3_aa: CASSPYSDTQYF; cdr3_nt: TGTGCCAGTAGTCCCTACTCAGATACGCAGTATTTT
v_call: TRBV2; j_call: TRBJ2-1; cdr3_length: 17; clone_size: -; d_call: TRBD1; cdr3_aa: CASSEFRFRGLNNEQFF; cdr3_nt: TGTGCCAGCAGTGAATTTCGTTTCAGGGGGCTCAACAATGAGCAGTTCTTC
v_call: TRBV7-2; j_call: TRBJ2-7; cdr3_length: 14; clone_size: -; d_call: -; cdr3_aa: CASSKTGPRTEQYF; cdr3_nt: TGTGCCAGCAGCAAGACCGGGCCCCGGACCGAGCAGTACTTC
v_call: TRBV18; j_call: TRBJ1-2; cdr3_length: 14; clone_size: -; d_call: -; cdr3_aa: CASSNERQVGGYTF; cdr3_nt: TGTGCCAGCTCGAACGAGAGACAGGTGGGAGGCTACACCTTC
v_call: TRBV18; j_call: TRBJ1-1; cdr3_length: 14; clone_size: -; d_call: -; cdr3_aa: CASSPKEGNTEAFF; cdr3_nt: TGTGCCAGCTCACCCAAGGAAGGGAACACTGAAGCTTTCTTT
v_call: TRBV21-1; j_call: TRBJ1-2; cdr3_length: 17; clone_size: -; d_call: -; cdr3_aa: CASSKGPGQGSNYGYTF; cdr3_nt: TGTGCCAGCAGCAAAGGGCCGGGACAGGGATCTAACTATGGCTACACCTTC
v_call: TRBV19; j_call: TRBJ1-2; cdr3_length: 14; clone_size: -; d_call: -; cdr3_aa: CASSILAVNYGYTF; cdr3_nt: TGTGCCAGTAGTATACTCGCGGTTAACTATGGCTACACCTTC
v_call: TRBV11-2; j_call: TRBJ2-5; cdr3_length: 15; clone_size: -; d_call: -; cdr3_aa: CASSLRAGLSETQYF; cdr3_nt: TGTGCCAGCAGCTTACGTGCAGGGTTGAGCGAGACCCAGTACTTC
v_call: TRBV11-2; j_call: TRBJ2-2; cdr3_length: 16; clone_size: -; d_call: -; cdr3_aa: CASSLVRGRIGGELFF; cdr3_nt: TGTGCCAGCAGCTTAGTTCGGGGGCGCATAGGCGGGGAGCTGTTTTTT